Given below is one TCR beta chain in context. Its target is not known. The source material, RNA transcripts, was used to amplify TCR beta CDR3 regions. HTBI primers were the set used in a first-round RT-PCR of the TCR CDR3. TCRdb passed the multiplex PCR reads through MiXCR, listing each CDR3 protein once. The sample carries about 840,000 distinct CDR3 sequences, 38% recorded once. V lost 6 bases and J 4 bases, leaving 9 bases between the germline ends. The CDR3 spans 11 residues. CDR1 is DFQATT, CDR2 SNEGSKA, per germline (reference sequence). The sample is drawn from a study of T cells in Graves' hyperthyroidism and ophthalmopathy. Findings and caveats of the study: Within blood appeared most thyroid clonotypes that had expanded above 0.001.

The material sequenced was blood. The source of this sequence is a man aged 18 to 30 with Graves' hyperthyroidism. The chain carries TRBV20-1 and TRBJ1-2; unclear D gene. The CDR3 is CSAPDRYGYTF. CDR3 nucleotide sequence: TGCAGTGCACCGGACCGCTATGGCTACACCTTC.